The clone carrying this T cell receptor beta chain was counted only a few times. Primers for the PCR totalled 60 Vbeta and 13 Jbeta. Data came from immunoSEQ multiplex PCR; TCRdb stores just in-frame clones and leaves some out. This table holds around 110,000 clones, 60% to 70% found once. The germline V gene has CDR1 LGHNA and CDR2 YSLEER. V lost 0 bases and J lost 6; bases outside the gene matches: 7. The CDR3 has 16 amino acids. The data stem from a study of cytomegalovirus exposure and HLA in healthy donors. The rearrangement links TRBV4-3 to TRBJ2-7; TRBD1 aligns across 11 bases. Sequencing used PBMCs. This clonotype was obtained from a woman in her thirties or forties in good health and CMV-seropositive. CDR3 amino acids: CASSQDHGTGGREQYF. CDR3 nucleotides: TGCGCCAGCAGCCAAGATCACGGGACAGGGGGACGCGAGCAGTACTTC.